This TCR beta chain was found in a study of T cell changes during pregnancy in multiple sclerosis. Only in-frame clones appear in the TCRdb table, and some are missing; sequencing was by immunoSEQ multiplex PCR. The repertoire holds more than 20,000 clones, with approximately 92% as singletons. The germline V gene encodes CDR1 KGHSY and CDR2 FQNENV. V lost 0 bases, J lost 5 bases, and 11 bases lay in between. This CDR3 comprises 15 residues. The TCR comes from a female donor with multiple sclerosis, enrolled in a pregnancy study. The sequencing here drew on CD8+ T cells from peripheral blood mononuclear cells, taken in the third trimester of pregnancy. The genes are TRBV16 and TRBJ1-5; D remains unclear. Written as DNA, the CDR3 is TGTGCCAGCAGCCAATCTCTTCACGGGTATCAGCCCCAGCATTTT. It is translated as CASSQSLHGYQPQHF.